This T cell receptor beta chain was captured by sequencing in a study of early T cells in non-severe SARS-CoV-2 infection. Separate cDNA molecules each had unique molecular identifiers attached to them. TCRdb re-called the 5' RACE reads with MiXCR, one entry per CDR3 protein. The table records about 29,000 distinct CDR3 sequences, about 4% of them present only once. Germline CDR1 and CDR2: MDHEN and SYDVKM. The V end was cut by 1 base, the J end by 2 bases, with 8 bases between. This CDR3 is built from 14 residues. This clonotype was found many times. This clonotype was sampled from an adult who was a healthcare worker with PCR-confirmed SARS-CoV-2 infection or an uninfected control (not recorded which). The V and J genes are TRBV28 and TRBJ2-5; D unresolved. Input material: whole blood. CDR3 loop: CASSLSSEQETQYF. As DNA, the CDR3 is TGTGCCAGCAGTTTATCGTCAGAACAAGAGACCCAGTACTTC.